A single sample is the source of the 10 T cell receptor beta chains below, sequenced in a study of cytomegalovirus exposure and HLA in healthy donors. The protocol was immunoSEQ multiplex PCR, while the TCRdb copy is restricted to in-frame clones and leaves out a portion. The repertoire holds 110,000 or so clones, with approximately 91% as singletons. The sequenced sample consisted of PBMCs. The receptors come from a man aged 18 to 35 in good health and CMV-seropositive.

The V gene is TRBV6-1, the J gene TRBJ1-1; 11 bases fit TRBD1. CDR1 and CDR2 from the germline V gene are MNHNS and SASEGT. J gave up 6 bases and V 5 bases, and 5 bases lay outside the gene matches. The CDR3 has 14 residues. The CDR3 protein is CASSPGTGGSEAFF. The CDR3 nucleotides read TGTGCCAGCAGTCCAGGGACAGGGGGTTCTGAAGCTTTCTTT.

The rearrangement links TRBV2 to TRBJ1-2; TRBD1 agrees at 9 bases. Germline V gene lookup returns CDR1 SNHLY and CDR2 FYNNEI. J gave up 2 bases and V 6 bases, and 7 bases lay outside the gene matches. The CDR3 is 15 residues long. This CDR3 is CASRRTGASNYGYTF. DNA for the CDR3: TGTGCCAGCAGGAGGACAGGGGCATCGAACTATGGCTACACCTTC.

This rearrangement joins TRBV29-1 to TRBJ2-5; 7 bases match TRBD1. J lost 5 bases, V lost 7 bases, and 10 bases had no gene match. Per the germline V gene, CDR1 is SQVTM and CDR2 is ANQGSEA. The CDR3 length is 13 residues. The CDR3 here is CSGTTGVRETQYF. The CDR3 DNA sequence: TGCAGCGGAACTACAGGGGTGAGGGAGACCCAGTACTTC.

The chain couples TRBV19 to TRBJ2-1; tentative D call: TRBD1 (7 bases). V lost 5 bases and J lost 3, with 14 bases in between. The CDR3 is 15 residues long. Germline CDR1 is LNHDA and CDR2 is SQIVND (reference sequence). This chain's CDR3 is CASSQGQGGYNEQFF. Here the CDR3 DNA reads TGTGCCAGTAGTCAGGGGCAGGGGGGCTACAATGAGCAGTTCTTC.

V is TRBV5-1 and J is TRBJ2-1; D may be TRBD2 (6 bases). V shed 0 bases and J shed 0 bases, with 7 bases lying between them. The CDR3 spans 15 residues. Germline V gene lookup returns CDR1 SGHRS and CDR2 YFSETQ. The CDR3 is CASSLAGVSYNEQFF. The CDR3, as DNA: TGCGCCAGCAGCTTGGCGGGGGTCTCCTACAATGAGCAGTTCTTC.

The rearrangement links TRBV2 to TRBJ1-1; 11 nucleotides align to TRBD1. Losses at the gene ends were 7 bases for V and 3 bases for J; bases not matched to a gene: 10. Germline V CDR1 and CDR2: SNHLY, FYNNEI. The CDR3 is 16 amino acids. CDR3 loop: CASNVDWGQGDTEAFF. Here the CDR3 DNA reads TGTGCCAGCAATGTAGATTGGGGACAGGGGGACACTGAAGCTTTCTTT.

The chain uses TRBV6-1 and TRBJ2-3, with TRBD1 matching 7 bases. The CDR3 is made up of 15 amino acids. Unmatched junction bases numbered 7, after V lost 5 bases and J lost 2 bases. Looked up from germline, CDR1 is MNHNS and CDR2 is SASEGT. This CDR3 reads CASSSRGYPTDTQYF. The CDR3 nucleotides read TGTGCCAGCAGTTCCAGGGGGTACCCCACAGATACGCAGTATTTT.

Here the CDR3 DNA reads TGTGCCAGAACCGAAGGGGGGGCCGTATACCAAGAGACCCAGTACTTC. This translates into CARTEGGAVYQETQYF. The chain recombines TRBV5-3 with TRBJ2-5; a possible D gene is TRBD2 (7 bases). TRBV5-3 carries the ORF label, with uncertain function. Trimming removed 6 bases at V and 0 bases at J, with 18 bases between. The CDR3 contains 16 residues.

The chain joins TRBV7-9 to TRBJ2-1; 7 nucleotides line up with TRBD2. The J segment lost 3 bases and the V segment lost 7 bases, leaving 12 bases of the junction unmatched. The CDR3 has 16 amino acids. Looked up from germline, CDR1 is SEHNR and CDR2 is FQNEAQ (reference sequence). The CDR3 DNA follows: TGTGCCAGCATCACCAGCCGGGCTAGCGGCTACAATGAGCAGTTCTTC. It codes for CASITSRASGYNEQFF.

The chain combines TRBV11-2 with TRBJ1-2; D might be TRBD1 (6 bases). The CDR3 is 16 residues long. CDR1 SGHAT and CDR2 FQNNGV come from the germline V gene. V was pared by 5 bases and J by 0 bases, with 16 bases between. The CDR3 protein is CASSGPGGPPNYGYTF. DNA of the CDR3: TGTGCCAGCAGCGGGCCGGGGGGCCCTCCTAACTATGGCTACACCTTC. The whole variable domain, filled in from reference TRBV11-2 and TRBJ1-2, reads EAGVAQSPRYKIIEKRQSVAFWCNPISGHATLYWYQQILGQGPKLLIQFQNNGVVDDSQLPKDRFSAERLKGVDSTLKIQPAKLEDSAVYLCASSGPGGPPNYGYTFGSGTRLTVV.